These 8 T cell receptor beta chains were all obtained from the same sample, sequenced in a study of tumor-infiltrating lymphocytes in localized non-small cell lung cancer. Profiling relied on immunoSEQ multiplex PCR, and the TCRdb table lists in-frame clones only, not all of them. The table has about 7,100 clones, less than 70% seen once. The sequencing input was uninvolved lung tissue not adjacent to the tumor. These receptors all stem from a human donor with non-small cell lung cancer.

The rearrangement joins TRBV4-1 to TRBJ1-1; D ambiguous. Germline V lookup: CDR1 MGHRA, CDR2 YSYEKL. The CDR3 runs to 13 residues. With 4 bases removed from V and 4 bases from J, the gap between germline ends came to 10 bases. CDR3 nucleotide sequence: TGCGCCAGCAGCCCGGCCGCGGGCACTGAAGCTTTCTTT. Translation: CASSPAAGTEAFF.

This clone was recorded a few times. The CDR3 DNA reads TGCGCCAGCAGTGGACAGGGTAGCACTGAAGCTTTCTTT. Encoded protein: CASSGQGSTEAFF. The J gene is TRBJ1-1, the V gene TRBV10-1; TRBD1 agrees at 7 bases. Losses at the gene ends were 4 bases for V and 4 bases for J; bases not matched to a gene: 3. This CDR3 has 13 residues. Germline V gene lookup returns CDR1 WNHNN and CDR2 SYGVQD (reference sequence).

The chain links TRBV5-1 to TRBJ2-5, with D maybe TRBD2 (5 bases). TRBJ2-7 matches the DNA end more closely, so the J call is doubtful. The length of the CDR3 is 13 residues. Germline V lookup: CDR1 SGHRS, CDR2 YFSETQ. The CDR3 DNA is TGCGCCAGCAGCCAAGCTGGAGCGGACGAGCAGTACTTC. It is translated as CASSQAGADEQYF.

This clone was found a few times. V gene TRBV6-5 combines with J gene TRBJ2-2, with D uncertain. This CDR3 spans 16 amino acids. Germline values: CDR1 MNHEY, CDR2 SVGAGI. V gave up 2 bases and J gave up 0 bases, with 10 bases separating them. Here the CDR3 DNA reads TGTGCCAGCAGTTACGGAAGACGGGCGAACACCGGGGAGCTGTTTTTT. This translates into CASSYGRRANTGELFF.

The rearrangement uses TRBV5-8 and TRBJ2-1; TRBD2 agrees at 12 bases. Germline CDR1 SGHTS, CDR2 YDEGEE. The length of the CDR3 is 18 residues. Trimming removed 4 bases from V and 9 bases from J; junction bases left unmatched: 17. Written as DNA, the CDR3 is TGTGCCAGCAGCGCTGGACTAGCGGGAACCCCAAGCAGCGGTGAGCAGTTCTTC. This encodes CASSAGLAGTPSSGEQFF.

The rearrangement uses TRBV4-1 and TRBJ2-7; weak D call: TRBD1 (5 bases). The germline gives CDR1 MGHRA, CDR2 YSYEKL. V was cut by 0 bases and J by 7 bases, with 13 bases left in between. The CDR3 consists of 14 residues. The DNA of the CDR3 is TGCGCCAGCAGCCAAGATCCCAGGGCTGGAGAGCAGTACTTC. Protein product: CASSQDPRAGEQYF.

This chain links TRBV20-1 with TRBJ2-4; TRBD1 or TRBD2 may be the D gene (5 bases each). Germline V lookup: CDR1 DFQATT, CDR2 SNEGSKA (reference sequence). The length of the CDR3 is 11 residues. Trimming took off 6 bases at V and 8 bases at J, with 11 bases between the two ends. DNA for the CDR3: TGCAGTGCCACGATGGGGGACATTCAGTACTTC. It yields the protein CSATMGDIQYF.

This rearrangement joins TRBV30 to TRBJ2-5; unclear D gene. The germline CDR1 and CDR2 sequences are GTSNPN and SVGIG (reference sequence). The CDR3 extends over 13 amino acids. The CDR3 sequence: CSLRKGGQETQYF. The DNA for the CDR3 is TGTAGTTTGAGGAAGGGTGGGCAAGAGACCCAGTACTTC.